The clone carrying this T cell receptor (beta chain) was counted a single time. The antigen remains unidentified. Using immunoSEQ multiplex PCR, the repertoire was profiled, and TCRdb retains in-frame clones only, with some absent. The sample yields approximately 500,000 clones, 96% seen once. This specimen comes from a study of shared clonotypes between healthy human individuals. This CDR3 is 12 amino acids long. The germline V and J ends were trimmed by 5 bases and 8 bases, with 12 bases remaining between them. Looked up from germline, CDR1 is SGHAT and CDR2 is FQNNGV. Study results and caveats: Rarefaction revealed incomplete sorted-subset sequencing despite large depth.

The sequence derives from a woman in her 30s in good health. The source material was naive CD4+ T cells sorted from blood. The subset: CD45RA+ positively selected. The genes are TRBV11-2 and TRBJ1-2; the D gene is possibly TRBD1 (5 bases). The CDR3 loop is CASSLTEGGYTF. The CDR3, as DNA: TGTGCCAGCAGCCTGACAGAGGGCGGCTACACCTTC.